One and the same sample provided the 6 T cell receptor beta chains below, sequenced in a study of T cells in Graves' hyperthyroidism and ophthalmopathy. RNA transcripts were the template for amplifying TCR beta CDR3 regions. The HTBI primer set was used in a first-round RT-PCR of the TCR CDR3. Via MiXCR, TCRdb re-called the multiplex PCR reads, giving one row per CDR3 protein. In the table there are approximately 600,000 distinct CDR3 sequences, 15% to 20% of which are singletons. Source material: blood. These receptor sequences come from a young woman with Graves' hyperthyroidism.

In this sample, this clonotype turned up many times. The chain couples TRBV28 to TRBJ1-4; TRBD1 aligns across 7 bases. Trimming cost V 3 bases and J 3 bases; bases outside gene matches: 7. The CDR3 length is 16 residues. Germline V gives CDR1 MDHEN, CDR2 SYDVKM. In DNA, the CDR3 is TGTGCCAGCAGTTTCGAGGGGGCAGGAGCTAATGAAAAACTGTTTTTT. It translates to CASSFEGAGANEKLFF.

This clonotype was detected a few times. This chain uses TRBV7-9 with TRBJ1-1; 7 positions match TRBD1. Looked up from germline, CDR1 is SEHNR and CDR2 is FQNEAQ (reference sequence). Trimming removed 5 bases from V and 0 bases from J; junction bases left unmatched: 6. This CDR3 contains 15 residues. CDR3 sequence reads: CASSPADRLNTEAFF. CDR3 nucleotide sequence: TGTGCCAGCAGCCCCGCGGACAGGCTGAACACTGAAGCTTTCTTT.

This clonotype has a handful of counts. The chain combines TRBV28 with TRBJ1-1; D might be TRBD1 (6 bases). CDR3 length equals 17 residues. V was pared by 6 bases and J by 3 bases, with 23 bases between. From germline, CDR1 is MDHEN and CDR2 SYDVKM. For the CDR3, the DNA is TGTGCCAGCAGCCCCCCCCGACAGGTACAGATGGACACTGAAGCTTTCTTT. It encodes CASSPPRQVQMDTEAFF.

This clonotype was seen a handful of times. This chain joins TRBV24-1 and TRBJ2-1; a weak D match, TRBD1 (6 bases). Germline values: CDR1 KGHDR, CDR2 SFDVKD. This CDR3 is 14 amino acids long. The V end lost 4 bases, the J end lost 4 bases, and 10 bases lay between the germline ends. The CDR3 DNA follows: TGTGCCACCAGTGACCCCGACAGGTACAATGAGCAGTTCTTC. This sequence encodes CATSDPDRYNEQFF.

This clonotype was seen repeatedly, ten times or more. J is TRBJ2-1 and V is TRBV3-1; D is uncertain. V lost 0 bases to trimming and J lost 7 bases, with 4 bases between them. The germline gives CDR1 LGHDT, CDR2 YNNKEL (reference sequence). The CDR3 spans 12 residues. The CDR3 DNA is TGTGCCAGCAGCCAAGAGATGAATGAGCAGTTCTTC. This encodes CASSQEMNEQFF.

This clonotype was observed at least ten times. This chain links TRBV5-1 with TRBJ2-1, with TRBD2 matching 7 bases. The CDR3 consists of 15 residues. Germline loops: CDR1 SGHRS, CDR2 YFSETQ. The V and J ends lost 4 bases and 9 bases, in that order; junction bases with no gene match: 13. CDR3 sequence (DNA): TGCGCCAGCAGCCCTACTAGCGCGAAGAGAAGTGAGCAGTTCTTC. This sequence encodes CASSPTSAKRSEQFF.